Listed below are T cell receptor beta chains from one sample, sequenced in a study of shared clonotypes between healthy human individuals. Only in-frame clones appear in the TCRdb table, and some are missing; sequencing was by immunoSEQ multiplex PCR. The data contain roughly 500,000 clones, around 79% of them seen just once; the ten biggest clones take up around 13%. The specimen was PBMCs. The receptors here all came from a woman between 35 and 50 years old in good health. Some clones in this sample may be carry-over from other donors' samples. The CDR3 runs from the conserved cysteine through the conserved F or W. D genes are given only for firm matches. Size values are once, few and many counts, or a class for expanded clones, and some rows have none.

d_gene	abundance	v_gene	j_gene	CDR3nt	CDR3aa
.	.	TRBV25-1	TRBJ2-1	TGTGCCAGCAGTGAATATGGTTCGCACAATGAGCAGTTCTTC	CASSEYGSHNEQFF
TRBD1	.	TRBV7-9	TRBJ2-1	TGTGCCAGCAGCCCGGTGACAGGGACGGGGTGGCTTGAGCAGTTCTTC	CASSPVTGTGWLEQFF
TRBD2	.	TRBV4-2	TRBJ2-7	TGTGCCAGCAGCCAACATAGCGGGAGGGGATACGAGCAGTACTTC	CASSQHSGRGYEQYF
TRBD2	.	TRBV27	TRBJ2-2	TGTGCCTGCCGGACTAGCGGGAGGCTAAACCAGAACACCGGGGAGCTGTTTTTT	CACRTSGRLNQNTGELFF
.	once	TRBV7-9	TRBJ2-6	TGTGCCAGCAGCCCGCCGGGGTTGCACTCTGGGGCCAACGTCCTGACTTTC	CASSPPGLHSGANVLTF
.	.	TRBV9	TRBJ2-5	TGTGCCAGCAGCGTAGATGCACTTGGCCTCGGGGAGACCCAGTACTTC	CASSVDALGLGETQYF
.	.	TRBV5-1	TRBJ1-1	TGCGCCAGCAGCTTGGTACTTAACACTGAAGCTTTCTTT	CASSLVLNTEAFF
.	.	TRBV6-1	TRBJ2-3	TGTGCCAGCACGGTCGGAGTTAGCACAGATACGCAGTATTTT	CASTVGVSTDTQYF
TRBD1	.	TRBV19	TRBJ1-1	TGTGCCAGTATAAGGACAGGCGGAGGCACTGAAGCTTTCTTT	CASIRTGGGTEAFF
.	.	TRBV29-1	TRBJ1-4	TGCAGCGTTGACAATAATGAAAAACTGTTTTTT	CSVDNNEKLFF
.	.	TRBV21-1	TRBJ2-5	TGTGCCAGCAGCAAAGCGGGACAGGGTACCGCGGTCCAAGAGACCCAGTACTTC	CASSKAGQGTAVQETQYF
TRBD2	.	TRBV30	TRBJ2-1	TGTGCCTGGAGGCGAACTAGCGGGGCGTCCTACAATGAGCAGTTCTTC	CAWRRTSGASYNEQFF
.	few	TRBV5-1	TRBJ2-7	TGCGCCAGCAGCTTGGCCAGTGTTAGGTCCGAGCAGTACTTC	CASSLASVRSEQYF
.	.	TRBV19	TRBJ2-5	TGTGCCAGTAGTGGAGATAGCCAAGAGACCCAGTACTTC	CASSGDSQETQYF
TRBD2	.	TRBV7-2	TRBJ2-7	TGTGCCAGCAGCCCCGGGACTAGCGGGAGAGGTCCGGCCCACGAGCAGTACTTC	CASSPGTSGRGPAHEQYF
.	many	TRBV2	TRBJ2-7	TGTGCCAGCAGTGTTCTACCAGTCGGCACCTACGAGCAGTACTTC	CASSVLPVGTYEQYF
.	.	TRBV29-1	TRBJ2-1	TGCAGCGTTGCGTCCGCCCGGGAGCAGTTCTTC	CSVASAREQFF
.	.	TRBV28	TRBJ1-2	TGTGCCAGCAGTTTGGGCGACTATGGCTACACCTTC	CASSLGDYGYTF
.	.	TRBV6-1	TRBJ1-6	TGTGCCAGCAGCTCTGGGGTGGAGAATTCACCCCTCCACTTT	CASSSGVENSPLHF
TRBD1	.	TRBV5-6	TRBJ1-2	TGTGCCAGCAGCCCATCCGGGACAGGCTCTGGTGGCTACACCTTC	CASSPSGTGSGGYTF
TRBD1	.	TRBV28	TRBJ1-1	TGTGCCAGCAGTCTCGACAGGGGGCTGGCTTTCTTT	CASSLDRGLAFF
.	.	TRBV7-9	TRBJ2-3	TGTGCCAGCAGTCTGCAGGGGAAGGGCACAGATACGCAGTATTTT	CASSLQGKGTDTQYF
TRBD2	.	TRBV30	TRBJ2-3	TGTGCCCATAGCGGGAGCACAGATACGCAGTATTTT	CAHSGSTDTQYF
.	.	TRBV2	TRBJ2-2	TGTGCCAGCAGCGAGGGGTCCGGGGAGCTGTTTTTT	CASSEGSGELFF
.	.	TRBV28	TRBJ2-5	TGTGCCAGCGGGTACAGGGGGGGAGGCGAGACCCAGTACTTC	CASGYRGGGETQYF
TRBD2	.	TRBV4-2	TRBJ2-2	TGTGCCAGCAGCCAAGAAGGACTAGCGGGAGGAATGGCCGGGGAGCTGTTTTTT	CASSQEGLAGGMAGELFF
.	.	TRBV15	TRBJ2-5	TGTGCCACCAGCACTGGGGACCTTCAAGAGACCCAGTACTTC	CATSTGDLQETQYF
TRBD1	once	TRBV5-1	TRBJ1-1	TGCGCCAGCAGCAGAGGAGACAGGGCTGAAGCTTTCTTT	CASSRGDRAEAFF
TRBD1	.	TRBV18	TRBJ2-7	TGTGCCAGCTCACCAAAGGACAGGGACGCCTACGAGCAGTACTTC	CASSPKDRDAYEQYF
TRBD1	once	TRBV10-3	TRBJ2-2	TGTGCCATCAGTGAGAAGGGGGCGCCCACCGGGGAGCTGTTTTTT	CAISEKGAPTGELFF
.	.	TRBV29-1	TRBJ1-5	TGCAGCGTCAGGGATAGCAATCAGCCCCAGCATTTT	CSVRDSNQPQHF
.	.	TRBV4-3	TRBJ2-2	TGCGCCAGCAGCCAAGAGGGCGACAGCGTTACGAACACCGGGGAGCTGTTTTTT	CASSQEGDSVTNTGELFF